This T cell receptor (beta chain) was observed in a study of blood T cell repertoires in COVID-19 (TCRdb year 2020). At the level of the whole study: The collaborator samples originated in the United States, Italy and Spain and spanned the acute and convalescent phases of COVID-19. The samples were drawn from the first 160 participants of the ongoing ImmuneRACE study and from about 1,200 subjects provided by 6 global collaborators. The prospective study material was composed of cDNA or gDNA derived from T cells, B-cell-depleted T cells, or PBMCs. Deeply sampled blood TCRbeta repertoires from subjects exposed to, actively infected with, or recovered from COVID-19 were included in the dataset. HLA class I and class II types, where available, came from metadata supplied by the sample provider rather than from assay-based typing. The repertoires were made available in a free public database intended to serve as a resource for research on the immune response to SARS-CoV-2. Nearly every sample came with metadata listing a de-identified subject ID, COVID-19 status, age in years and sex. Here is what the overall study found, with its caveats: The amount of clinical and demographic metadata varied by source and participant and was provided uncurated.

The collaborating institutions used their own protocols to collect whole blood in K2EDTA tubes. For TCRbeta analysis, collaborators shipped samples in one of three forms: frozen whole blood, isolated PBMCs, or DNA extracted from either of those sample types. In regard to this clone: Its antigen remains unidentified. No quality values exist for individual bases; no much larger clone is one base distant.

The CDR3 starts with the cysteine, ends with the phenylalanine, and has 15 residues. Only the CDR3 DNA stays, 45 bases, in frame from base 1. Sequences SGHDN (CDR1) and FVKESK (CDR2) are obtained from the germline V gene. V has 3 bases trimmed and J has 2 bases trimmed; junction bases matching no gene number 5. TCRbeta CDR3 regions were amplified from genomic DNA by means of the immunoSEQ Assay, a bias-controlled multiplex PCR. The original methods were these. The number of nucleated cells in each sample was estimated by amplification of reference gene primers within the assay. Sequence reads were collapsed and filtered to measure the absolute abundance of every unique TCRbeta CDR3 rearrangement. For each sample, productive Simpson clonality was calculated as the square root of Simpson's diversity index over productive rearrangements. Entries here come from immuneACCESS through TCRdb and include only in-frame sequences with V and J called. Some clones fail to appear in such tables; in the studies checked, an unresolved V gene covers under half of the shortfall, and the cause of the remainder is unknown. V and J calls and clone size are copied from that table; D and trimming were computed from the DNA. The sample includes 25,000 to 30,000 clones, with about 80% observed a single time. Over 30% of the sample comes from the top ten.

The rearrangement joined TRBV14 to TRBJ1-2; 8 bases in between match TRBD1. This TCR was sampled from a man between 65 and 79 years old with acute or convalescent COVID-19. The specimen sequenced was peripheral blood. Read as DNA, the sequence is TGTGCCAGCAGCCACCGGGACAGGATCAACTATGGCTACACCTTC. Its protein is CASSHRDRINYGYTF.